The rows below give T cell receptor beta chains drawn from one sample of a study of blood T cell repertoires in COVID-19. Assay: immunoSEQ multiplex PCR; the TCRdb copy retains only in-frame clones and omits some. The sample comprises some 42,000 clones, 70% to 90% of which are singletons, and less than 3% rests with the top ten. The specimen was peripheral blood. The receptors here all came from a human donor in a cohort sampled during active COVID-19. The CDR3 runs from the conserved cysteine through the conserved F or W. D genes are given only for firm matches. Size values are once, few and many counts, or a class for expanded clones, and some rows have none.

>-|-|TRBJ1-1|TRBV19
CASSSGGWVGTEAFF
TGTGCCAGTAGTAGCGGGGGGTGGGTAGGCACTGAAGCTTTCTTT
>-|-|TRBJ1-1|TRBV7-8
CASSLVGGRPLNTEAFF
TGTGCCAGCAGCTTAGTCGGGGGGCGACCACTGAACACTGAAGCTTTCTTT
>-|-|TRBJ2-7|TRBV30
CAWKTEASYEQYF
TGTGCCTGGAAGACAGAAGCCTCCTACGAGCAGTACTTC
>-|TRBD1|TRBJ1-5|TRBV24-1
CATSERTGPNQPQHF
TGTGCCACCAGTGAAAGGACAGGCCCCAATCAGCCCCAGCATTTT
>-|TRBD1|TRBJ1-1|TRBV30
CATDRPNTEAFF
TGTGCGACGGACAGGCCGAACACTGAAGCTTTCTTT
>-|-|TRBJ2-3|TRBV11-2
CASSSQGPSGYAQYF
TGTGCCAGCAGCTCACAGGGTCCCTCGGGGTACGCGCAGTATTTT
>-|TRBD2|TRBJ2-1|TRBV20-1
CSASNSGGYSPEGFF
TGCAGTGCTAGTAACAGCGGGGGGTACTCCCCTGAGGGGTTCTTC
>once|TRBD1|TRBJ2-2|TRBV5-1
CATRDRNTGELFF
TGCGCCACTAGGGACAGGAACACCGGGGAGCTGTTTTTT
>-|-|TRBJ1-4|TRBV25-1
CASSEEGVNEKLFF
TGTGCCAGCAGTGAGGAGGGTGTCAATGAAAAACTGTTTTTT
>-|TRBD2|TRBJ2-1|TRBV2
CASRLRLAGGHNEQFF
TGTGCCAGCAGACTCCGGCTAGCGGGGGGCCACAATGAGCAGTTCTTC
>-|-|TRBJ2-3|TRBV11-3
CASSFASRRTDTQYF
TGTGCCAGCAGCTTTGCCTCGCGGCGCACAGATACGCAGTATTTT
>-|TRBD2|TRBJ2-7|TRBV7-8
CASSLGSGGAGGLYEQYF
TGTGCCAGCAGCTTAGGGTCGGGCGGAGCGGGGGGGCTCTACGAGCAGTACTTC
>-|-|TRBJ2-1|TRBV2
CAVREVNNEQFF
TGTGCCGTCAGGGAGGTCAACAATGAGCAGTTCTTC
>-|TRBD1|TRBJ2-7|TRBV11-2
CASSLPTGGTYEQYF
TGTGCCAGCAGCCTTCCGACAGGGGGGACGTACGAGCAGTACTTC
>-|TRBD1|TRBJ2-2|TRBV14
CASSPNRDRSFTGELFF
TGTGCCAGCAGTCCTAACCGGGACAGGAGTTTTACCGGGGAGCTGTTTTTT
>-|-|TRBJ1-1|TRBV9
CASSPGRTGNTEAFF
TGTGCCAGCAGCCCAGGGAGGACTGGGAACACTGAAGCTTTCTTT
>-|TRBD1|TRBJ1-2|TRBV3-1/TRBV3-2
CASRGDRPPNYGYTF
TGTGCCAGCCGCGGGGACAGGCCCCCTAACTATGGCTACACCTTC
>-|TRBD1|TRBJ1-1|TRBV14
CASSLSTGGTEAFF
TGTGCCAGCAGCCTATCTACAGGGGGAACTGAAGCTTTCTTT